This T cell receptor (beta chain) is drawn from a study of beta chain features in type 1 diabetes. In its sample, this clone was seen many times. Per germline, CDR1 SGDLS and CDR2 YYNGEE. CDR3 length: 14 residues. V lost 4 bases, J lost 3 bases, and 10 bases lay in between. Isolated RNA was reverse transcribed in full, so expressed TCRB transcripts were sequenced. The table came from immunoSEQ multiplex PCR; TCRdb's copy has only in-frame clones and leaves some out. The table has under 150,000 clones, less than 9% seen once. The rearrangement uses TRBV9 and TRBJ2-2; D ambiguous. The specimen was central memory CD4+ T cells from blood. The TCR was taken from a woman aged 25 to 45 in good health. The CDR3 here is CASSIQVDTGELFF. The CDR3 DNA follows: TGTGCCAGCAGCATCCAGGTTGACACCGGGGAGCTGTTTTTT. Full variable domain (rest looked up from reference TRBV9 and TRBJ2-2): DSGVTQTPKHLITATGQRVTLRCSPRSGDLSVYWYQQSLDQGLQFLIQYYNGEERAKGNILERFSAQQFPDLHSELNLSSLELGDSALYFCASSIQVDTGELFFGEGSRLTVL.